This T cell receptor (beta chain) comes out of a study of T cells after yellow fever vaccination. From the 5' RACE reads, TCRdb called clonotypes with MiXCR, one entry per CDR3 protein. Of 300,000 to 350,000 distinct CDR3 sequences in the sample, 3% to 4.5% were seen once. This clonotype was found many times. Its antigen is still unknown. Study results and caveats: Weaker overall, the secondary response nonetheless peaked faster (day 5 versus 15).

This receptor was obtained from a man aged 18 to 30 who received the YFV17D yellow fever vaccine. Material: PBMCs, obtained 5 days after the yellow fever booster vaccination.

CDR3 DNA sequence: TGTGCCAGCAGTGTACTAGGGGTAGGGGAGACCCAGTACTTC. Translating it yields CASSVLGVGETQYF. The chain carries TRBV27 and TRBJ2-5; D could derive from TRBD1 or TRBD2 (5 bases each). V lost 5 bases and J lost 5, with 15 bases in between. The germline gives CDR1 MNHEY, CDR2 SMNVEV (reference sequence). CDR3 size: 14 residues.